The 31 T cell receptor beta chains given below trace back to one sample, sequenced in a study of cytomegalovirus exposure and HLA in healthy donors. The PCR contained 60 Vbeta and 13 Jbeta primers. Assay: immunoSEQ multiplex PCR; the TCRdb copy retains only in-frame clones and omits some. The top ten hold 4.5% to 5.5% of the sample, which has 130,000 to 150,000 clones, around 80% seen once. The source material was PBMCs. These receptors originate from a man between 40 and 49 years old in good health and CMV-seronegative.

The sample holds a few counts of this clone. The gene calls are TRBV9 and TRBJ2-5; 9 bases agree with TRBD1. This CDR3 is 14 amino acids long. Trimming at V came to 4 bases and at J to 4 bases, leaving 5 bases not matched to a gene. Germline CDR1 and CDR2: SGDLS and YYNGEE. CDR3: CASSLRQGGETQYF. The DNA of the CDR3 is TGTGCCAGCAGCCTCCGACAGGGGGGAGAGACCCAGTACTTC.

The V call is TRBV6-5, the J call TRBJ1-1, with D maybe TRBD1 (6 bases). Germline values: CDR1 MNHEY, CDR2 SVGAGI. Trimming removed 0 bases at V and 1 base at J, with 6 bases between. CDR3 length equals 14 residues. The CDR3 sequence is CASSYSGANTEAFF. CDR3 coding DNA: TGTGCCAGCAGTTACTCGGGGGCGAACACTGAAGCTTTCTTT.

CDR3 in DNA: TGTGCCAGTAGTATAGCAGATAACACTGAAGCTTTCTTT. Translating gives CASSIADNTEAFF. The chain couples TRBV19 to TRBJ1-1, with D hard to call. CDR1 LNHDA and CDR2 SQIVND come from the germline V gene (reference sequence). V was shortened by 1 base and J by 2 bases, with 5 bases between the two germline ends. There are 13 residues in the CDR3.

The V and J genes are TRBV5-4 and TRBJ2-1; TRBD2 matches 10 bases. V gave up 4 bases and J gave up 4 bases; unmatched junction bases: 8. In germline, CDR1 is SGHNT, CDR2 YYREEE (reference sequence). The CDR3 totals 16 residues. The CDR3 DNA sequence: TGTGCCAGCAGCGGAATGAGCGGGGGGGTGTACAATGAGCAGTTCTTC. It yields the protein CASSGMSGGVYNEQFF.

The chain carries TRBV29-1 and TRBJ2-5; TRBD1 is a possible D gene (5 bases). V lost 2 bases and J 1 base, leaving 17 bases between the germline ends. Looked up from germline, CDR1 is SQVTM and CDR2 is ANQGSEA. This CDR3 contains 16 residues. The CDR3 coding sequence is TGCAGCGTTGAACCACCATGGAGACAGAGCCAAGAGACCCAGTACTTC. Protein product: CSVEPPWRQSQETQYF.

V usage is TRBV7-6 and J usage is TRBJ2-5; TRBD2 aligns across 12 bases. This CDR3 spans 17 amino acids. J was trimmed by 1 base and V by 1 base; bases with no gene match: 4. The V gene's germline CDR1 is SGHVS and CDR2 FNYEAQ. CDR3 sequence: CASSLVLAGGTQETQYF. CDR3 DNA sequence: TGTGCCAGCAGCTTAGTCCTAGCGGGGGGGACCCAAGAGACCCAGTACTTC.

The V call is TRBV7-2, the J call TRBJ1-4; 7 bases map to TRBD1. Per the germline V gene, CDR1 is SGHTA and CDR2 is FQGNSA. This CDR3 comprises 15 residues. J was trimmed by 8 bases and V by 2 bases; bases with no gene match: 8. The CDR3 bases are TGTGCCAGCAGCTTATACCGACAGGGTGGAGAAAAACTGTTTTTT. The encoded protein is CASSLYRQGGEKLFF.

This clone was detected only once. The chain employs TRBV4-3 and TRBJ2-1, with D perhaps TRBD1 (6 bases). The CDR3 loop spans 14 amino acids. Trimming removed 1 base from V and 7 bases from J, with 11 bases in between. The germline V gene encodes CDR1 LGHNA and CDR2 YSLEER. The CDR3: CASSQGDIFNEQFF. In DNA, the CDR3 is TGCGCCAGCAGCCAAGGGGACATTTTTAATGAGCAGTTCTTC.

The chain recombines TRBV6-5 with TRBJ1-2; no clear D. Germline V gene lookup returns CDR1 MNHEY and CDR2 SVGAGI. Trimming removed 7 bases at V and 6 bases at J, with 18 bases between. This CDR3 has 14 residues. CDR3: CASTYANRGNGYTF. DNA of the CDR3: TGTGCCAGCACCTACGCTAATAGAGGGAATGGCTACACCTTC.

The chain combines TRBV28 with TRBJ1-5; D is ambiguous. Trimming removed 5 bases at V and 3 bases at J, with 11 bases between. Germline loops: CDR1 MDHEN, CDR2 SYDVKM. The CDR3 is made up of 14 amino acids. The CDR3 nucleotides read TGTGCCAGCAGTCGACCAGGACTCAATCAGCCCCAGCATTTT. Its translation is CASSRPGLNQPQHF.

This rearrangement joins TRBV5-1 to TRBJ1-1, with D possibly matching TRBD1 (5 bases). The V end lost 0 bases, the J end lost 5 bases, and 14 bases lay between the germline ends. CDR1 is SGHRS, CDR2 YFSETQ, per germline. The CDR3 has 15 residues. For the CDR3, the DNA is TGCGCCAGCAGCTTGGACGGCAGGGTGGAGACTGAAGCTTTCTTT. It yields the protein CASSLDGRVETEAFF.

This chain uses TRBV6-5 with TRBJ1-6; 7 bases align to TRBD1. V was clipped by 2 bases and J by 3 bases; unmatched bases: 4. CDR1 is MNHEY and CDR2 is SVGAGI in the germline V gene. The CDR3 has 16 residues. The CDR3, as DNA: TGTGCCAGCAGTTACGGGGACAGAATCTATAATTCACCCCTCCACTTT. Its protein is CASSYGDRIYNSPLHF.

This clone was found once. CDR3 amino acids: CASSYSAKGASEQYF. As DNA, the CDR3 is TGTGCCAGCAGTTACTCGGCAAAGGGGGCTTCCGAGCAGTACTTC. The J gene is TRBJ2-7, the V gene TRBV6-5; 7 bases fit TRBD1. Looked up from germline, CDR1 is MNHEY and CDR2 is SVGAGI. V trimming: 0 bases; J trimming: 6 bases; junction bases outside the gene matches: 8. This CDR3 has 15 amino acids.

The V call is TRBV19, the J call TRBJ1-5; a possible D gene is TRBD1 (6 bases). Trimming left V 7 bases short and J 7 bases short, with 20 bases between. Per germline, CDR1 LNHDA and CDR2 SQIVND (reference sequence). This CDR3 is 15 amino acids long. This CDR3 is CASTHRDRREQPQHF. The CDR3 DNA follows: TGTGCCAGTACCCATCGCGACAGGCGGGAGCAGCCCCAGCATTTT.

The chain uses TRBV7-9 and TRBJ1-1; TRBD1 might be the D (6 bases). V was cut by 3 bases and J by 2 bases, with 13 bases left in between. Germline CDR1 is SEHNR and CDR2 is FQNEAQ (reference sequence). This CDR3 spans 15 amino acids. The CDR3: CASSFPQGINTEAFF. CDR3 sequence (DNA): TGTGCCAGCAGCTTTCCCCAGGGGATAAACACTGAAGCTTTCTTT.

The chain recombines TRBV4-2 with TRBJ2-3; perhaps TRBD2 as D (6 bases). Germline V gives CDR1 LGHNA, CDR2 YNFKEQ. Trimming pared 1 base from V and 2 bases from J, leaving 16 bases between. This CDR3 is built from 17 residues. In nucleotides, the CDR3 is TGTGCCAGCAGCCAAGTAGGGGCGGGGACGTACACAGATACGCAGTATTTT. Translating gives CASSQVGAGTYTDTQYF.

The chain has TRBV6-1 and TRBJ2-4, with D perhaps TRBD1 (6 bases). Germline CDR1 is MNHNS and CDR2 is SASEGT. V lost 6 bases and J 2 bases, leaving 17 bases between the germline ends. The CDR3 is 16 residues long. CDR3: CASRETRGGPKNIQYF. DNA for the CDR3: TGTGCCAGCAGGGAAACCAGGGGCGGGCCCAAAAACATTCAGTACTTC.

The rearrangement links TRBV28 to TRBJ2-7; D is possibly TRBD2 (6 bases). V lost 3 bases and J lost 6, with 9 bases in between. The CDR3 runs to 12 residues. Germline V gene sequence: CDR1 MDHEN, CDR2 SYDVKM. The CDR3 is CASSFGTGEQYF. Here the CDR3 DNA reads TGTGCCAGCAGTTTTGGGACTGGCGAGCAGTACTTC.

This rearrangement joins TRBV10-1 to TRBJ1-3, with D unclear. Germline V CDR1 and CDR2: WNHNN, SYGVQD (reference sequence). CDR3 length: 14 residues. V lost 2 bases and J lost 0, with 5 bases in between. For the CDR3, the DNA is TGCGCCAGCAGTGAGGGCAGCTCTGGAAACACCATATATTTT. It codes for CASSEGSSGNTIYF.

The DNA of the CDR3 is TGTGCCAGCAGCCCCGTCGGGGGTTGGGGCAATCAGCCCCAGCATTTT. Translating gives CASSPVGGWGNQPQHF. The chain joins TRBV7-2 to TRBJ1-5; TRBD1 is a possible D gene (5 bases). V shed 5 bases and J shed 2 bases, with 16 bases lying between them. The germline V gene has CDR1 SGHTA and CDR2 FQGNSA. This CDR3 contains 16 residues.

The chain uses TRBV12-5 and TRBJ1-5; no clear D. The CDR3 length is 15 residues. Germline V CDR1 and CDR2: LGHNT, FRNRAP. V was cut by 0 bases and J by 6 bases, with 12 bases left in between. The DNA for the CDR3 is TGTGCTAGTGGTTTGGTACCAGGTGTCTCTCAGCCCCAGCATTTT. This sequence encodes CASGLVPGVSQPQHF.

The chain is built from TRBV6-1 and TRBJ1-1; TRBD1 matches 7 bases. This CDR3 contains 15 residues. The V and J ends lost 7 bases and 0 bases, in that order; junction bases with no gene match: 8. Per germline, CDR1 MNHNS and CDR2 SASEGT. The CDR3 sequence is CASKTRQGMNTEAFF. The CDR3 nucleotides are TGTGCCAGCAAAACTCGACAGGGAATGAACACTGAAGCTTTCTTT.

This clone was observed once. The chain carries TRBV11-2 and TRBJ2-5; D may be TRBD1 (5 bases). V gave up 4 bases and J gave up 5 bases, with 14 bases separating them. This CDR3 has 14 amino acids. The germline V gene has CDR1 SGHAT and CDR2 FQNNGV. The CDR3 DNA sequence: TGTGCCAGCAGCTCCGGACAAAAGGCGGAGACCCAGTACTTC. It is translated as CASSSGQKAETQYF.

The gene calls are TRBV18 and TRBJ2-7; the D gene is possibly TRBD2 (5 bases). This CDR3 region has 16 residues. The V and J ends lost 4 bases and 1 base respectively, with 17 bases between them. CDR1 and CDR2 (germline): KGHSH, LQKENI. CDR3 nucleotides: TGTGCCAGCTCACGGTTTCGGACTCAAGAGTCCTACGAGCAGTACTTC. Translating it yields CASSRFRTQESYEQYF.

In this sample, this clone turned up a few times. This chain connects TRBV6-5 to TRBJ1-3, with D possibly TRBD1 on 5 matching bases. V was clipped by 2 bases and J by 0 bases, with 11 bases between them. The CDR3 consists of 16 residues. Germline CDR1 MNHEY, CDR2 SVGAGI. CDR3 bases: TGTGCCAGCAGTTACGGGGCTACCAGCTCTGGAAACACCATATATTTT. It is translated as CASSYGATSSGNTIYF.

This clone showed up just once. This sequence joins TRBV7-2 and TRBJ1-1; maybe TRBD1 (5 bases). This CDR3 contains 13 residues. Germline values: CDR1 SGHTA, CDR2 FQGNSA. V was pared by 2 bases and J by 11 bases, with 15 bases between. The CDR3 region is CASSLTRTTEAFF. The CDR3 DNA is TGTGCCAGCAGCTTAACCCGGACAACCGAGGCTTTCTTT.

This sequence joins TRBV23-1 and TRBJ1-4, with D possibly being TRBD1 (6 bases). TRBV23-1 falls under the ORF class, with uncertain function. Trimming pared 6 bases from V and 7 bases from J, leaving 21 bases between. The length of the CDR3 is 16 residues. The DNA of the CDR3 is TGCGCCAGCAGCAGGGGACCCGGGAACCACAGTGAAAAACTGTTTTTT. Its protein product is CASSRGPGNHSEKLFF.

The chain is built from TRBV27 and TRBJ2-5; 10 nucleotides agree with TRBD2. This CDR3 contains 15 residues. J was trimmed by 4 bases and V by 5 bases; bases with no gene match: 7. Per germline, CDR1 MNHEY and CDR2 SMNVEV (reference sequence). This CDR3 is CASSIVAGGLETQYF. The CDR3 DNA reads TGTGCCAGCAGTATAGTAGCGGGGGGTCTAGAGACCCAGTACTTC.

V gene TRBV5-1 combines with J gene TRBJ1-6; tentatively, D is TRBD1 (5 bases). V lost 6 bases, J lost 0 bases, and 13 bases lay in between. CDR3 length: 16 residues. Germline-derived CDR1 and CDR2 are SGHRS and YFSETQ. CDR3 sequence reads: CASTAGGSSYNSPLHF. The CDR3 nucleotides read TGCGCCAGCACCGCCGGGGGGAGCTCCTATAATTCACCCCTCCACTTT.

This clone has only a few counts. V is TRBV5-1 and J is TRBJ2-3, with D perhaps TRBD1 (6 bases). The CDR3 has 14 amino acids. The V gene lost 7 bases and the J gene lost 0 bases, with 12 bases spanning the gap. Germline assignment: CDR1 SGHRS and CDR2 YFSETQ. Here the CDR3 DNA reads TGCGCCAGCGCCCTGGGGGCAAGCACAGATACGCAGTATTTT. This codes for CASALGASTDTQYF.

The chain combines TRBV7-2 with TRBJ2-3; the match to TRBD2 covers 14 bases. The CDR3 runs to 19 residues. Germline loops: CDR1 SGHTA, CDR2 FQGNSA. V gave up 2 bases and J gave up 2 bases; unmatched junction bases: 9. The CDR3 coding sequence is TGTGCCAGCAGCTTATCTACCGGGACTAGCGGGGGATACACAGATACGCAGTATTTT. As protein: CASSLSTGTSGGYTDTQYF.